These 19 T cell receptor beta chains came from one sample sequenced in a study of blood T cell repertoires in COVID-19. Sequencing used immunoSEQ multiplex PCR; TCRdb keeps in-frame clones, though not all of them. The top ten clones hold around 5.4% of a sample with about 100,000 clones, 85% to 90% of them seen once. Sequencing used peripheral blood. All receptors derive from a human donor in a cohort sampled during active COVID-19.

The V gene is TRBV28, the J gene TRBJ2-1; 9 bases fit TRBD2. Germline loops: CDR1 MDHEN, CDR2 SYDVKM. Trimming took 3 bases from V and 9 from J; bases not matched to a gene: 9. This CDR3 spans 15 amino acids. This CDR3 reads CASSFPSGKNPEQFF. The CDR3 DNA reads TGTGCCAGCAGTTTCCCTAGCGGGAAGAATCCTGAGCAGTTCTTC.

The genes are TRBV5-4 and TRBJ1-6; TRBD1 matches at 7 bases. V gave up 4 bases and J gave up 4 bases; unmatched junction bases: 5. Germline V CDR1 and CDR2: SGHNT, YYREEE (reference sequence). The CDR3 covers 15 residues. CDR3 amino acids: CASSRGPEYNSPLHF. Written as DNA, the CDR3 is TGTGCCAGCAGCAGGGGGCCAGAGTATAATTCACCCCTCCACTTT.

The chain couples TRBV4-1 to TRBJ2-1, with a tentative D call TRBD2 (6 bases). The germline V and J ends were trimmed by 2 bases and 4 bases, with 15 bases remaining between them. This CDR3 is built from 16 residues. The germline V gene has CDR1 MGHRA and CDR2 YSYEKL. The CDR3 DNA sequence: TGCGCCAGCAGCCAATCCCAACTAGCAGAGTACAATGAGCAGTTCTTC. Protein: CASSQSQLAEYNEQFF.

The chain has TRBV10-2 and TRBJ2-7, with 12 bases that match TRBD2. The junction had 2 bases not matched to a gene; V was cut back by 7 bases and J by 1 base. Germline V lookup: CDR1 WSHSY, CDR2 SAAADI. This CDR3 region has 14 residues. CDR3 in DNA: TGCGCCAGCATCGGGACTAGCGGGTCCTACGAGCAGTACTTC. Translated, it gives CASIGTSGSYEQYF.

CDR3 nucleotide sequence: TGTGCCAGCAGTTCGAAATCTAGCGGGAGGGCCCGGACCGGGGAGCTGTTTTTT. Translation: CASSSKSSGRARTGELFF. The V gene is TRBV27, the J gene TRBJ2-2, with 12 bases aligning to TRBD2. Trimming cost V 4 bases and J 5 bases; bases outside gene matches: 11. Germline V gene lookup returns CDR1 MNHEY and CDR2 SMNVEV (reference sequence). The CDR3 has 18 residues.

The V gene is TRBV5-1, the J gene TRBJ2-3, with 10 nucleotides matching TRBD2. The germline V gene encodes CDR1 SGHRS and CDR2 YFSETQ. This CDR3 has 16 amino acids. Germline trimming cut 3 bases from V and 1 base from J; bases unmatched to any gene: 5. CDR3 coding DNA: TGCGCCAGCAGCTCCCAGCGGGAGGGAGGCACAGATACGCAGTATTTT. This sequence encodes CASSSQREGGTDTQYF. Supplemented by reference TRBV5-1 and TRBJ2-3, the full variable domain reads KAGVTQTPRYLIKTRGQQVTLSCSPISGHRSVSWYQQTPGQGLQFLFEYFSETQRNKGNFPGRFSGRQFSNSRSEMNVSTLELGDSALYLCASSSQREGGTDTQYFGPGTRLTVL.

The chain employs TRBV20-1 and TRBJ2-7; 13 positions agree with TRBD2. The CDR3 runs to 15 residues. With 3 bases clipped from V and 3 bases from J, the junction kept 5 bases outside the gene matches. CDR1 and CDR2 from the germline V gene are DFQATT and SNEGSKA (reference sequence). The CDR3 coding sequence is TGCAGTGCTAGTCAACTAGCGGGAGGGGGCTACGAGCAGTACTTC. Protein product: CSASQLAGGGYEQYF.

The chain recombines TRBV6-1 with TRBJ1-1; no definite D call. The CDR3 is 14 residues long. CDR1 and CDR2 (germline): MNHNS, SASEGT. V lost 1 base and J lost 1, with 7 bases in between. The CDR3 is CASSEDSWNTEAFF. CDR3 DNA: TGTGCCAGCAGTGAAGACAGCTGGAACACTGAAGCTTTCTTT.

The CDR3 DNA reads TGCGCCAGCAGCTTGTCTGGAGGGGTCGGGAACGGCTACACCTTC. Translating gives CASSLSGGVGNGYTF. This chain uses TRBV5-1 with TRBJ1-2, with D perhaps matching TRBD1 (5 bases). This CDR3 has 15 amino acids. V lost 1 base and J 8 bases, leaving 18 bases between the germline ends. Germline V gene data show CDR1 as SGHRS and CDR2 as YFSETQ.

The gene calls are TRBV27 and TRBJ2-7; 9 positions agree with TRBD2. The CDR3 totals 14 residues. V lost 3 bases, J lost 3 bases, and 3 bases stayed unmatched. Germline V gene data show CDR1 as MNHEY and CDR2 as SMNVEV (reference sequence). The CDR3 loop is CASSFSGSGYEQYF. In DNA form, the CDR3 reads TGTGCCAGCAGTTTTAGCGGGAGTGGCTACGAGCAGTACTTC.

The chain joins TRBV27 to TRBJ2-2; TRBD2 matches 9 bases. V gave up 9 bases and J gave up 4 bases; unmatched junction bases: 6. Germline V gives CDR1 MNHEY, CDR2 SMNVEV (reference sequence). The CDR3 sequence is 14 residues long. The CDR3 DNA sequence: TGTGCCAGTAGCGGGAGAACGGTCACCGGGGAGCTGTTTTTT. It is translated as CASSGRTVTGELFF.

V is TRBV4-3 and J is TRBJ2-5, with 9 bases that match TRBD2. The CDR3 runs 16 residues. The germline gives CDR1 LGHNA, CDR2 YSLEER. V was pared by 1 base and J by 4 bases, with 7 bases of the junction left unmatched. The CDR3 bases are TGCGCCAGCAGCCAAGTTGGTAGCGGGAGTGGAGAGACCCAGTACTTC. Residues: CASSQVGSGSGETQYF.

V and J are TRBV30 and TRBJ2-3; 10 bases are a match to TRBD2. The CDR3 is 14 residues long. V gave up 6 bases and J gave up 1 base; unmatched junction bases: 4. Germline V gene sequence: CDR1 GTSNPN, CDR2 SVGIG (reference sequence). The chain's CDR3 is CACSGTSGTDTQYF. The CDR3 DNA reads as TGTGCCTGCTCCGGGACTAGCGGCACAGATACGCAGTATTTT.

The chain recombines TRBV27 with TRBJ2-7, with 9 bases aligning to TRBD2. Trimming took 5 bases from V and 5 from J; bases not matched to a gene: 10. Germline V gene sequence: CDR1 MNHEY, CDR2 SMNVEV (reference sequence). This CDR3 spans 15 amino acids. This CDR3 reads CASSPLSGRRDEQYF. DNA for the CDR3: TGTGCCAGCAGTCCCCTCAGCGGGAGGCGAGACGAGCAGTACTTC.

This clone has more than one count but fewer than ten. V usage is TRBV10-3 and J usage is TRBJ2-2, with D perhaps TRBD2 (6 bases). CDR1 is ENHRY and CDR2 is SYGVKD in the germline V gene. Trimming took off 3 bases at V and 4 bases at J, with 21 bases between the two ends. The CDR3 is 18 residues long. CDR3 sequence: CAISEPRRGTDGTGELFF. CDR3 nucleotide sequence: TGTGCCATCAGTGAACCCCGGCGGGGAACAGACGGCACCGGGGAGCTGTTTTTT.

The rearrangement joins TRBV29-1 to TRBJ2-7; D is perhaps TRBD1 (5 bases). In germline, CDR1 is SQVTM, CDR2 ANQGSEA. The CDR3 consists of 14 residues. Trimming shortened V by 1 base and J by 6 bases, and 16 bases separated the two germline ends. CDR3 protein: CSVEASPGLGEQYF. The CDR3 nucleotides are TGCAGCGTTGAAGCGTCCCCAGGGCTGGGCGAGCAGTACTTC.

V gene TRBV5-1 combines with J gene TRBJ2-1; TRBD2 matches at 11 bases. V was clipped by 1 base and J by 5 bases; unmatched bases: 5. This CDR3 contains 16 residues. Per germline, CDR1 SGHRS and CDR2 YFSETQ. The CDR3 bases are TGCGCCAGCAGCTTGTTAACTAGCGGGAGCCACAATGAGCAGTTCTTC. Its translation: CASSLLTSGSHNEQFF.

CDR3: CASSLAGGSYEQYF. In DNA form, the CDR3 reads TGTGCCAGCAGCTTAGCGGGGGGGTCCTACGAGCAGTACTTC. This chain uses TRBV7-9 with TRBJ2-7; TRBD2 aligns across 7 bases. Per the germline V gene, CDR1 is SEHNR and CDR2 is FQNEAQ (reference sequence). There are 14 residues in the CDR3. Trimming cost V 0 bases and J 1 base; bases outside gene matches: 0.

V and J are TRBV27 and TRBJ2-5; D call uncertain. Germline CDR1 MNHEY, CDR2 SMNVEV (reference sequence). The CDR3 length is 13 residues. V gave up 5 bases and J gave up 1 base, with 8 bases separating them. The DNA of the CDR3 is TGTGCCAGCAGTAACTCGATCCAAGAGACCCAGTACTTC. Translated: CASSNSIQETQYF.